This T cell receptor beta chain is from a study of T cell responses to AZD1222 COVID-19 vaccine. This CDR3 contains 14 residues. V dropped 2 bases and J dropped 1 base, with 6 bases sitting between them. The germline V gene has CDR1 ENHRY and CDR2 SYGVKD. Assay: immunoSEQ multiplex PCR; the TCRdb copy retains only in-frame clones and omits some. The top ten hold roughly 15% of the sample, which has 56,000 or so clones, approximately 85% seen once. V usage is TRBV10-3 and J usage is TRBJ1-5; the D is unclear. The sample was peripheral blood, taken on day 0 of AZD1222 vaccination. This clonotype was obtained from an adult in good health. The CDR3 region has the DNA TGTGCCATCAGTGAGGGTTGGAGCAATCAGCCCCAGCATTTT. Translated, it gives CAISEGWSNQPQHF.